Presented here are 13 T cell receptor beta chains from one specimen sequenced in a study of T cell repertoires in cytomegalovirus infection. TCRdb re-analysed the reads in MiXCR, keeping a single row per CDR3 protein. The data show 350,000 to 500,000 distinct CDR3 sequences, approximately 33% seen once. The sample consisted of PBMCs. The receptors derive from a human donor in good health (CMV status not recorded). Some clones in this sample may be carry-over from other donors' samples.

There are many counts of this clonotype. The rearrangement uses TRBV7-9 and TRBJ1-1, with D unresolved. The V end lost 8 bases, the J end lost 0 bases, and 10 bases lay between the germline ends. The CDR3 runs to 13 residues. Germline CDR1 and CDR2: SEHNR and FQNEAQ (reference sequence). The CDR3 is CASQITVNTEAFF. The CDR3 DNA reads TGTGCCAGCCAAATTACAGTGAACACTGAAGCTTTCTTT.

This sequence joins TRBV28 and TRBJ1-2; D not certain. CDR1 and CDR2 from the germline V gene are MDHEN and SYDVKM. The CDR3 covers 14 residues. V dropped 6 bases and J dropped 4 bases, with 15 bases sitting between them. The CDR3 loop is CASSPRGGPYGYTF. The CDR3 bases are TGTGCCAGCAGCCCCCGGGGAGGACCCTATGGCTACACCTTC.

The V and J genes are TRBV5-4 and TRBJ2-3; 9 bases line up with TRBD2. CDR3 size: 15 residues. The germline CDR1 and CDR2 sequences are SGHNT and YYREEE (reference sequence). V was pared by 5 bases and J by 4 bases, with 8 bases of the junction left unmatched. In DNA form, the CDR3 reads TGTGCCAGCAGTGAACGCGGGGGGGACGCAGATACGCAGTATTTT. Translating gives CASSERGGDADTQYF.

This chain connects TRBV6-2 or TRBV6-3 to TRBJ2-3; D may match TRBD1 or TRBD2 (6 bases each). The germline CDR1 and CDR2 sequences are MNHEY and SVGEGT. CDR3 length: 14 residues. The V gene lost 5 bases and the J gene lost 1 base, with 10 bases spanning the gap. The CDR3 sequence: CASSGGHGTDTQYF. CDR3 DNA: TGTGCCAGCAGTGGGGGGCACGGCACAGATACGCAGTATTTT.

A few counts support this clonotype. This chain joins TRBV12-3 or TRBV12-4 and TRBJ2-1; 13 bases fit TRBD2. Trimming removed 5 bases from V and 7 bases from J; junction bases left unmatched: 8. This CDR3 has 16 residues. The CDR3 nucleotides read TGTGCCAGCAGTCCTACTAGCGGGGGGGCGAGAAATGAGCAGTTCTTC. This gives the protein CASSPTSGGARNEQFF.

This clonotype was picked up a small number of times. V usage is TRBV25-1 and J usage is TRBJ1-6, with 7 bases fitting TRBD1. The length of the CDR3 is 14 residues. J gave up 6 bases and V 3 bases, and 2 bases lay outside the gene matches. Germline V gene sequence: CDR1 MGHDK, CDR2 SYGVNS. In DNA form, the CDR3 reads TGTGCCAGCAGTGAGAACAGGGGTAATTCACCCCTCCACTTT. Residues: CASSENRGNSPLHF.

The CDR3 reads CASSLGTSAQETQYF. The DNA for the CDR3 is TGTGCCAGCAGCCTGGGGACTAGCGCTCAAGAGACCCAGTACTTC. The J gene is TRBJ2-5, the V gene TRBV5-4, with 10 bases aligning to TRBD2. This CDR3 comprises 15 residues. From germline, CDR1 is SGHNT and CDR2 YYREEE (reference sequence). V was pared by 4 bases and J by 2 bases, with 5 bases of the junction left unmatched.

This clonotype was picked up many times. The rearrangement uses TRBV11-2 and TRBJ1-3; no clear D gene. The CDR3 runs to 16 residues. V gave up 1 base and J gave up 3 bases, with 13 bases separating them. Germline CDR1 is SGHAT and CDR2 is FQNNGV. The chain's CDR3 is CASSLGLADNGNTIYF. The CDR3 DNA reads as TGTGCCAGCAGCTTAGGGCTCGCCGACAATGGAAACACCATATATTTT.

The chain carries TRBV6-8 and TRBJ1-2; unclear D gene. The germline V and J ends were trimmed by 0 bases and 5 bases, with 10 bases remaining between them. The CDR3 is 14 amino acids. Germline loops: CDR1 MNHGY, CDR2 SAAAGT. The CDR3 DNA sequence: TGTGCCAGCAGTTACTCTGACGGAGGTTATGGCTACACCTTC. This encodes CASSYSDGGYGYTF.

About this clonotype: One end of the junction varies from germline; a read error may be responsible. The rearrangement uses TRBV12-3 or TRBV12-4 and TRBJ2-6; D may correspond to TRBD1 or TRBD2 (6 bases each). CDR3 length: 17 residues. The CDR3 sequence: CASSLAQRGAGANVLTF. CDR3 nucleotide sequence: TGTGCCAGCAGTCTAGCCCAGAGGGGGGCCGGGGCCAACGTCCTGACTTTC.

This chain joins TRBV7-6 and TRBJ2-1; 7 bases are shared with TRBD2. V shed 1 base and J 5 bases; nucleotides not matched to a gene: 8. The CDR3 is 16 residues long. Germline-derived CDR1 and CDR2 are SGHVS and FNYEAQ. The CDR3, as DNA: TGTGCCAGCAGCTTAGGAGCCAGCGGGGCCAACAATGAGCAGTTCTTC. Its protein is CASSLGASGANNEQFF.

This clonotype came up many times. J is TRBJ1-1 and V is TRBV12-3 or TRBV12-4; tentative D call: TRBD1 (6 bases). This CDR3 comprises 15 residues. V shed 1 base and J shed 4 bases, with 13 bases lying between them. The DNA of the CDR3 is TGTGCCAGCAGTTTAGTTGGGGGGCGCGGCACTGAAGCTTTCTTT. This gives the protein CASSLVGGRGTEAFF.

This clonotype was seen more than once but under ten times. V is TRBV29-1 and J is TRBJ2-1; 8 bases agree with TRBD1. V gave up 1 base and J gave up 1 base; unmatched junction bases: 0. This CDR3 region has 14 residues. Germline loops: CDR1 SQVTM, CDR2 ANQGSEA. Here the CDR3 DNA reads TGCAGCGTTGAAGGGACAGGGTCCTACAATGAGCAGTTCTTC. Its translation is CSVEGTGSYNEQFF.